This T cell receptor (beta chain) stems from a study of blood T cells in healthy people across ages. This CDR3 has 15 amino acids. Germline assignment: CDR1 DFQATT and CDR2 SNEGSKA (reference sequence). Unmatched junction bases numbered 6, after V lost 2 bases and J lost 2 bases. In this sample, this clonotype turned up a few times. Together with a sample-barcoded 5' primer, a J-beta primer mix was included in a second PCR lasting roughly 6 to 12 cycles. Each cDNA molecule carried a tag from a template-switch adaptor that contained 12 random nucleotides. One entry per CDR3 protein, called by TCRdb with MiXCR from the 5' RACE reads. The sample comprises approximately 400,000 distinct CDR3 sequences, roughly half of which are singletons, and about 54% rests with the top ten. Around 9 milliliters of peripheral blood were drawn from each donor into EDTA-treated tubes.

Sequenced material: blood. The J gene is TRBJ2-3, the V gene TRBV20-1, with 8 bases identical to TRBD2. The clonotype comes from a man between 60 and 75 years old in good health. CDR3 residues: CSARLAGRLTDTQYF. The CDR3, as DNA: TGCAGTGCTAGACTAGCGGGTCGCCTCACAGATACGCAGTATTTT.